These T cell receptor beta chains were read from a single sample in a study of beta chain features in type 1 diabetes. Produced via immunoSEQ multiplex PCR; TCRdb's table is partial and in-frame only. This table has hundreds of thousands of clones, 15% appearing once. Sequences were obtained from naive CD4+ T cells from blood. These receptor sequences come from a man between 18 and 29 years old in good health. The CDR3 runs from the conserved cysteine through the conserved F or W. Each record gives: J gene, CDR3 length, clone size, D gene, V gene, CDR3 DNA, CDR3 protein. A D gene is named only where the DNA matches it firmly. The listing skips clone size in some rows; elsewhere it reads once, few, many or a size class.

TRBJ1-5,16,NA,NA,TRBV7-9,TGTGCCAGCAGCTTCGACCACGGCCAGGGCAATCAGCCCCAGCATTTT,CASSFDHGQGNQPQHF
TRBJ2-7,15,few,TRBD2,TRBV7-2,TGTGCCAGCAGACCGGGACTAGCGTTTACCTACGAGCAGTACTTC,CASRPGLAFTYEQYF
TRBJ2-3,15,few,TRBD2,TRBV10-3,TGTGCCATCAGTGCAGCTAGCGGGAGCACAGATACGCAGTATTTT,CAISAASGSTDTQYF
TRBJ2-5,12,NA,NA,TRBV7-2,TGTGCCAGCAGCGAACAAACGAGGACCCAGTACTTC,CASSEQTRTQYF
TRBJ1-2,17,NA,NA,TRBV15,TGTGCCACCAGCAGAGCTTCTTGGACGGGGTCGAGCTATGGCTACACCTTC,CATSRASWTGSSYGYTF
TRBJ2-7,13,NA,NA,TRBV5-1,TGCGCCAGCAATGAGGGGCCCTCCTACGAGCAGTACTTC,CASNEGPSYEQYF
TRBJ2-1,14,few,TRBD2,TRBV5-4,TGTGCCAGCCAGGCGGGAGGGGGCTCACATGAGCAGTTCTTC,CASQAGGGSHEQFF
TRBJ2-5,18,NA,NA,TRBV28,TGTGCCAGCAGCGAACTGGGGACATTCATGGCCTCTAAAGAGACCCAGTACTTC,CASSELGTFMASKETQYF
TRBJ2-7,16,few,NA,TRBV7-6,TGTGCCAGCAGCTTGAAGCGGGACAGCTACTCCTACGAGCAGTACTTC,CASSLKRDSYSYEQYF
TRBJ1-4,14,few,TRBD1,TRBV7-9,TGTGCCAGCAGGAGTGGACAGGGTGGTGAAAAACTGTTTTTT,CASRSGQGGEKLFF
TRBJ2-7,15,NA,TRBD2,TRBV4-2,TGTGCCAGCAGCCAAGACCCTAGCGGGGGGTTCGAGCAGTACTTC,CASSQDPSGGFEQYF
TRBJ1-1,13,few,NA,TRBV29-1,TGCAGCGTACGACATAACATGAACACTGAAGCTTTCTTT,CSVRHNMNTEAFF
TRBJ2-5,15,NA,TRBD1,TRBV5-1,TGCGCCAGCAGCTTGAGGGGGACAGGGGAAGAGACCCAGTACTTC,CASSLRGTGEETQYF
TRBJ2-7,11,few,NA,TRBV30,TGTGCCTGGGGTGATCGGGCCGAGCAGTACTTC,CAWGDRAEQYF
TRBJ2-2,15,NA,TRBD1,TRBV7-6,TGTGCCAGCAGCCATGTGACAGGGGACACCGGGGAGCTGTTTTTT,CASSHVTGDTGELFF
TRBJ2-1,15,NA,NA,TRBV7-2,TGTGCCAGCAGCATTAGCAGGGGTTGGCACAATGAGCAGTTCTTC,CASSISRGWHNEQFF
TRBJ2-7,10,few,NA,TRBV30,TGTGCCTGGAGTGGACTTGAGCAGTACTTC,CAWSGLEQYF
TRBJ1-1,15,NA,TRBD1,TRBV9,TGTGCCAGCAAGGGACAGGGGGCCTTGAACACTGAAGCTTTCTTT,CASKGQGALNTEAFF
TRBJ2-5,11,NA,NA,TRBV20-1,TGCAGTGCTAGCGGGCAAGAGACCCAGTACTTC,CSASGQETQYF
TRBJ2-6,14,NA,TRBD1,TRBV2,TGTGCCAGCAGGACAGGGCCCGGGGCCAACGTCCTGACTTTC,CASRTGPGANVLTF
TRBJ1-5,12,once,NA,TRBV28,TGTGCCAGCACAGGAAATGGTCAGCCCCAGCATTTT,CASTGNGQPQHF
TRBJ1-5,14,few,NA,TRBV11-2,TGTGCCAGCAGCTTAGGAGGGGGCAATCAGCCCCAGCATTTT,CASSLGGGNQPQHF
TRBJ1-2,15,NA,NA,TRBV27,TGTGCCAGCAGTTTTCGTGGCAGGGGTAACTATGGCTACACCTTC,CASSFRGRGNYGYTF
TRBJ2-6,16,few,TRBD1,TRBV13,TGTGCCAGCAGCTTAGGAGGGGGCGCTGGGGCCAACGTCCTGACTTTC,CASSLGGGAGANVLTF
TRBJ2-1,15,few,TRBD2,TRBV28,TGTGCCAGCAGTCCCACAAGGCGGGGGGACAATGAGCAGTTCTTC,CASSPTRRGDNEQFF
TRBJ1-1,13,NA,NA,TRBV7-9,TGTGCCAGCAGCGCGAACTCGGGGACTGAAGCTTTCTTT,CASSANSGTEAFF
TRBJ1-5,15,NA,NA,TRBV30,TGTGCCTGGAGCAGAGGGGTCCCCAAGGGACAGCCCCAGCATTTT,CAWSRGVPKGQPQHF
TRBJ1-5,17,NA,NA,TRBV18,TGTGCCAGCTCACCAGCTGTGGGGGCAGGGATTTATCAGCCCCAGCATTTT,CASSPAVGAGIYQPQHF
TRBJ1-5,15,few,NA,TRBV18,TGTGCCAGCTCACCGGGCAGGCATAGCAATCAGCCCCAGCATTTT,CASSPGRHSNQPQHF
TRBJ1-2,16,NA,TRBD1,TRBV7-2,TGTGCCAGCAGCTTACCCGGACAGGGAGCTAACTATGGCTACACCTTC,CASSLPGQGANYGYTF
TRBJ2-7,15,few,TRBD1,TRBV11-3,TGTGCCAGCAGCTTAAGGACAGGGCCCTCCTACGAGCAGTACTTC,CASSLRTGPSYEQYF
TRBJ2-7,11,many,NA,TRBV14,TGTGCCAGCAGCCCAGGGCGCGAGCAGTACTTC,CASSPGREQYF
TRBJ2-1,15,few,TRBD2,TRBV5-1,TGCGCCAGCAGCCCCCCGCGGGGGGGCATCAATGAGCAGTTCTTC,CASSPPRGGINEQFF
TRBJ2-3,17,NA,TRBD2,TRBV10-3,TGTGCCATCAGTGATTTGGGACTAGCAGTGAGCACAGATACGCAGTATTTT,CAISDLGLAVSTDTQYF
TRBJ2-3,16,few,NA,TRBV7-3,TGTGCCAGCAGCCGATCGGGGACTTCCGCCACAGATACGCAGTATTTT,CASSRSGTSATDTQYF
TRBJ1-1,13,few,NA,TRBV7-3,TGTGCCAGCAGCTTAAGGGCCCAAGGTGAAGCTTTCTTT,CASSLRAQGEAFF
TRBJ2-3,18,NA,NA,TRBV28,TGTGCCAGCAGTTTGGGTGCTGCTCCCGGACCAAGCACAGATACGCAGTATTTT,CASSLGAAPGPSTDTQYF
TRBJ2-7,13,NA,NA,TRBV19,TGTGCCAGTACCAGCAGGGCGAACTACGAGCAGTACTTC,CASTSRANYEQYF
TRBJ1-1,14,few,NA,TRBV5-4,TGTGCCAGCAGTGTGGTTGGGGGATACACTGAAGCTTTCTTT,CASSVVGGYTEAFF
TRBJ2-3,13,NA,NA,TRBV7-3,TGTGCCAGCAGCATTGGGCGGGATGAAACGCAGTATTTT,CASSIGRDETQYF
TRBJ2-7,16,few,NA,TRBV7-2,TGTGCCAGCAGCCCGAATGGGCGGGGGCTCTCCTACGAGCAGTACTTC,CASSPNGRGLSYEQYF
TRBJ2-2,15,few,NA,TRBV27,TGTGCCAGCAGTCTCGAGAATAGGGTCACCGGGGAGCTGTTTTTT,CASSLENRVTGELFF
TRBJ2-7,15,NA,NA,TRBV7-2,TGTGCCAGCAGTCGCACTCGTTACCCCTCCTACGAGCAGTACTTC,CASSRTRYPSYEQYF
TRBJ2-5,14,NA,NA,TRBV18,TGTGCCAGCTCACCGGCAGGGCCTCGTAAGACCCAGTACTTC,CASSPAGPRKTQYF
TRBJ1-2,11,NA,NA,TRBV6-5,TGTGCCAGCAGTTACTCGAGTGGCTACACCTTC,CASSYSSGYTF
TRBJ2-5,14,few,NA,TRBV5-1,TGCGCCAGCAGGTCCGGGGGACTCCAAGAGACCCAGTACTTC,CASRSGGLQETQYF
TRBJ2-7,12,NA,NA,TRBV14,TGTGCCAGCAGCCAAACAGCCTACGAGCAGTACTTC,CASSQTAYEQYF